In this sample, the clone carrying this TCR beta chain turned up a few times. The repertoire was sequenced with immunoSEQ multiplex PCR; TCRdb's copy has only in-frame clones and lacks some. In the table there are some 400,000 clones, approximately 90% of which are singletons. This entry comes from a study of blood T cell repertoires in COVID-19. In terms of age and location, participants ranged from roughly 18 to 100 years and lived in around 22 US areas. The sequenced sample was PBMCs or T cells enriched from blood (not recorded which). The TCR originated in a woman aged 40 to 55 who had been exposed to COVID-19.

The CDR3 DNA is TGTGCCAGCAGCCAAGTGGGACTAGCGGCCGCTGGGTACAATGAGCAGTTCTTC. Amino acid sequence: CASSQVGLAAAGYNEQFF. This sequence joins TRBV3-1 (or the pseudogene TRBV3-2) and TRBJ2-1; 11 nucleotides line up with TRBD2. The V gene end was trimmed by 1 base and the J gene end by 4 bases; junction bases not matched to a gene: 9. This CDR3 spans 18 amino acids. CDR1 LGHDT and CDR2 YNNKEL come from the germline V gene (reference sequence).